A selection of T cell receptor beta chains follows, all from one sample in a study of T-cell reconstitution after alpha-beta-depleted transplantation in children. TCRdb re-called the PCR reads with MiXCR, one entry per CDR3 protein. Of under 450,000 distinct CDR3 sequences detected, less than 15% appear once; the ten largest clones hold 3.5% to 4.5%. Sequences were derived from PBMCs, sampled from the stem cell graft. The receptors shown here come from a human donor who donated a stem cell graft to a child with Fanconi anemia. Both conserved end residues are part of each CDR3. D genes are given only for firm matches. For some rows the clone size is stated as once, few or many, or as a class when expanded; others skip it.

j_call v_call d_call clone_size cdr3_nt cdr3_aa
TRBJ2-1 TRBV7-9 NA NA TGTGCCAGCAGCTTGGGCTCCTACATTGAGCAGTTCTTC CASSLGSYIEQFF
TRBJ2-3 TRBV5-6 TRBD2 many TGTGCCAGCAGCTTCTCCAGCGGGGGATCAGATACGCAGTATTTT CASSFSSGGSDTQYF
TRBJ1-3 TRBV18 NA NA TGTGCCAGCTCACCTACCGGTTCCTCTGGAAACACCATATATTTT CASSPTGSSGNTIYF
TRBJ2-5 TRBV6-2/TRBV6-3 NA many TGTGCCAGCAGTGACCGTCGACAAGAGACCCAGTACTTC CASSDRRQETQYF
TRBJ2-3 TRBV24-1 TRBD2 few TGTGCCACCAGTGACTCCACTAGCGGGGGGGCGTTCACAGATACGCAGTATTTT CATSDSTSGGAFTDTQYF
TRBJ2-2 TRBV7-9 NA many TGTGCCAGCAGCCCGACTACCCCGTCTCTGGAAACCGGGGAGCTGTTTTTT CASSPTTPSLETGELFF
TRBJ1-1 TRBV29-1 TRBD1 many TGCAGCGTTGAAGTTTCGGGACAGGGACGGGAAGCTTTCTTT CSVEVSGQGREAFF
TRBJ2-2 TRBV27 TRBD1 NA TGTGCCAGCAGTTTGGGGACAGGGGTGAACACCGGGGAGCTGTTTTTT CASSLGTGVNTGELFF
TRBJ1-5 TRBV18 TRBD1 few TGTGCCAGCTCACGGGAACAGGGGCGTAATCAGCCCCAGCATTTT CASSREQGRNQPQHF
TRBJ1-5 TRBV2 NA few TGTGCCAGCGGGGACCCGAATCTTAATCAGCCCCAGCATTTT CASGDPNLNQPQHF
TRBJ2-2 TRBV7-8 NA few TGTGCCGTGAAAAGAATAGCAGAAGCGAACACCGGGGAGCTGTTTTTT CAVKRIAEANTGELFF
TRBJ1-4 TRBV24-1 TRBD1 many TGTGCCACCAGTGATTCGAGACAGGGAGGTGAAAAACTGTTTTTT CATSDSRQGGEKLFF
TRBJ2-2 TRBV5-6 NA many TGTGCCAGCAGCTTTTATACGGCAGGGCCCGGGGAGCTGTTTTTT CASSFYTAGPGELFF
TRBJ1-1 TRBV18 NA many TGTGCCAGCTCCGCGGACCAAGGGGCTGAAGCTTTCTTT CASSADQGAEAFF
TRBJ1-1 TRBV11-2 NA many TGTGCCAGCATCCTTAGCGAGGGGAACACTGAAGCTTTCTTT CASILSEGNTEAFF
TRBJ2-1 TRBV20-1 TRBD2 few TGCAGTGCTAGAGGGCCTAGCGGTTACAATGAGCAGTTCTTC CSARGPSGYNEQFF
TRBJ1-3 TRBV7-7 TRBD1 many TGTGCTAGCAGCCGGGGGACAGGGTCAGGAAACACCATATATTTT CASSRGTGSGNTIYF
TRBJ2-1 TRBV15 NA NA TGTGCCACCACTACCCTCGGGGCTGCCGGCTCCTACAATGAGCAGTTCTTC CATTTLGAAGSYNEQFF
TRBJ2-3 TRBV20-1 NA many TGCAGTGCCAGAAAAACAGGGTCAGATACGCAGTATTTT CSARKTGSDTQYF
TRBJ2-6 TRBV3-1 NA NA TGTGCCAGCAGCCAAGAGGCCTCAGGGGCCAACGTCCTGACTTTC CASSQEASGANVLTF
TRBJ2-7 TRBV10-3 TRBD1 many TGTGCCATCAGTGAGCGGACAGGGTACGAGCAGTACTTC CAISERTGYEQYF
TRBJ1-5 TRBV7-8 NA NA TGTGCCAGCGGTAGCCACGGGCAGCCCCAGCATTTT CASGSHGQPQHF
TRBJ1-2 TRBV4-3 NA many TGCGCCAGCAGCCAAGATTTAACAGCCCGGCTCGGCTACACCTTC CASSQDLTARLGYTF
TRBJ1-4 TRBV9 NA many TGTGCCAGCAGCGCCCAGGGGACAACTAATGAAAAACTGTTTTTT CASSAQGTTNEKLFF
TRBJ1-2 TRBV6-2/TRBV6-3 TRBD1 few TGTGCCAGCAGATCTTGGACAGGGGGCTTCGGCTACACCTTC CASRSWTGGFGYTF
TRBJ2-1 TRBV7-9 TRBD2 NA TGTGCCAGCAGCGCGGGGGGCTCCTTATCCTACAATGAGCAGTTCTTC CASSAGGSLSYNEQFF
TRBJ2-3 TRBV6-1 NA NA TGTGCCAGCAGTCTGGACACCCCGGGAGATACGCAGTATTTT CASSLDTPGDTQYF
TRBJ1-2 TRBV30 NA NA TGTGCCTGGAGTGGACAGAAGCTACTTAACTATGGCTACACCTTC CAWSGQKLLNYGYTF
TRBJ1-5 TRBV5-1 NA NA TGCGCCAGCAGCTCGGACACCGATCAGCCCCAGCATTTT CASSSDTDQPQHF
TRBJ2-6 TRBV30 TRBD2 few TGTGCCTGGGGCGGGGGTGCTGGGGCCAACGTCCTGACTTTC CAWGGGAGANVLTF
TRBJ2-5 TRBV7-2 NA NA TGTGCCAGCAGCCTTTCCATGGGACCGGTGACCCAGTACTTC CASSLSMGPVTQYF
TRBJ2-2 TRBV18 TRBD1 NA TGTGCCAGCTCATTCGGGACAGGGGAATCCGGGGAGCTGTTTTTT CASSFGTGESGELFF
TRBJ2-3 TRBV28 NA few TGTGCCAGCACTCTAGCCGGAGGCGGCACAGATACGCAGTATTTT CASTLAGGGTDTQYF
TRBJ2-1 TRBV12-3/TRBV12-4 TRBD2 NA TGTGCCAGCAGTTCATCCTTTTCTAGCGGGGGGGCAGGGGATGAGCAGTTCTTC CASSSSFSSGGAGDEQFF
TRBJ1-1 TRBV6-2/TRBV6-3 TRBD1 many TGTGCCAGCCAGGGGGCAGGAGAAGCTTTCTTT CASQGAGEAFF
TRBJ1-1 TRBV4-2 NA NA TGTGCCAGCAGCTCTCACGTAGTTAACACTGAAGCTTTCTTT CASSSHVVNTEAFF
TRBJ2-2 TRBV30 NA NA TGTGCCTGGAGAGGGGATGACACCGGGGAGCTGTTTTTT CAWRGDDTGELFF
TRBJ1-2 TRBV10-3 TRBD1 NA TGTGCCTTCTCCGGGACAGGGGAACGAGGCTACACCTTC CAFSGTGERGYTF
TRBJ2-2 TRBV11-2 NA NA TGTGCCAGCAGCCGCTTTTTTGAGACGAGCGGGGAGCTGTTTTTT CASSRFFETSGELFF
TRBJ2-3 TRBV2 TRBD2 NA TGTGCCAGCAGATCCCTAGCGGGGGGGGCAGACACGCAGTATTTT CASRSLAGGADTQYF
TRBJ2-2 TRBV27 NA few TGTGCCAGCAGTTCCCCCTCTCCGACCGGGGAGCTGTTTTTT CASSSPSPTGELFF
TRBJ2-2 TRBV7-8 TRBD1 many TGTGCCAGCAGCTTCCCGGGACAGAGCGACACCGGGGAGCTGTTTTTT CASSFPGQSDTGELFF
TRBJ1-1 TRBV29-1 NA NA TGCAGCGTGGGGTTTCACACTGAAGCTTTCTTT CSVGFHTEAFF
TRBJ2-1 TRBV12-3/TRBV12-4 NA many TGTGCCAGCAGTTTAGGGGCGAGGAATGAGCAGTTCTTC CASSLGARNEQFF
TRBJ1-2 TRBV28 TRBD1 many TGTGCCAGCAGTCTACGGGACAGACCTAACTATGGCTACACCTTC CASSLRDRPNYGYTF
TRBJ1-2 TRBV5-1 NA many TGCGCCAGCAGCGAATCAGGGGAAGGCTACACCTTC CASSESGEGYTF
TRBJ2-1 TRBV29-1 TRBD2 NA TGCAGCGTTGCTTTAGGTAGCGGGGGGGCCCCAGAGCAGTTCTTC CSVALGSGGAPEQFF
TRBJ1-2 TRBV29-1 TRBD1 many TGCAGCGTTCTTTATTCCGACAGGGAGTATGGCTACACCTTC CSVLYSDREYGYTF
TRBJ1-1 TRBV6-6 NA few TGTGCCAGCAGTCCACAGGGCCCGGGGGCTTTCTTT CASSPQGPGAFF
TRBJ2-5 TRBV18 NA NA TGTGCCAGCTCAGTGTACGGGACGCAAGAGACCCAGTACTTC CASSVYGTQETQYF
TRBJ2-1 TRBV27 TRBD2 NA TGTGCCAGCAGTTCGGGGGGTATTGGGCAGTTCTTC CASSSGGIGQFF
TRBJ1-5 TRBV30 NA NA TGTGCCTGGAGTGAAAATAGCAATCAGCCCCAGCATTTT CAWSENSNQPQHF
TRBJ2-3 TRBV2 NA few TGTGCCAGCACCAAAGGGGGGCCCTGGGCAGATACGCAGTATTTT CASTKGGPWADTQYF